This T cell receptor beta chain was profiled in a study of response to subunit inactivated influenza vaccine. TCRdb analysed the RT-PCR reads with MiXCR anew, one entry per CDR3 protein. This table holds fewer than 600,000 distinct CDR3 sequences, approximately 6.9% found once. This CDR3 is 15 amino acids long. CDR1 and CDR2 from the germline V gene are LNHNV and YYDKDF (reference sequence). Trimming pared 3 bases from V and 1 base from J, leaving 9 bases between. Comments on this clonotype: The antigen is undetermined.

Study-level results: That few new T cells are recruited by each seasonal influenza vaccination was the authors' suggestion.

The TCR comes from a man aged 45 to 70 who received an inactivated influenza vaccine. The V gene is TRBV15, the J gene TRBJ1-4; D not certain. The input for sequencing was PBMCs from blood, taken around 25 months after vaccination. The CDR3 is CATSRRRETNEKLFF. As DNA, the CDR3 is TGTGCCACCAGCAGGAGGAGGGAAACTAATGAAAAACTGTTTTTT.